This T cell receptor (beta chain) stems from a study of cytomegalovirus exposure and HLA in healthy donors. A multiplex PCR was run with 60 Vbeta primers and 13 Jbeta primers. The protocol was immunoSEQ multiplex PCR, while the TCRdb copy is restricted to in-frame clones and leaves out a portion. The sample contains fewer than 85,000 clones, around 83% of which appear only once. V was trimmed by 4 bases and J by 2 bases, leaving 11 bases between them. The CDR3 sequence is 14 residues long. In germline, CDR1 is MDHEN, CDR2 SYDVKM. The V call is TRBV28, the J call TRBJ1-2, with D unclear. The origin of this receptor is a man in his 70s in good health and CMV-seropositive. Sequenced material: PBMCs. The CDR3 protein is CASSSPSGNYGYTF. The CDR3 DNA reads TGTGCCAGCAGTTCGCCTAGTGGGAACTATGGCTACACCTTC.